These 32 T cell receptor beta chains were sequenced from one sample in a study of technical replicates of blood from a few donors. The assay was immunoSEQ multiplex PCR, and TCRdb's table has in-frame clones only and misses some. Counted here are roughly 62,000 clones, 90% to 95% occurring once; the ten biggest clones make up 3.5% to 5%. The sample comprised PBMCs. The source is a human donor in good health. Some clones in this sample may be carry-over from other donors' samples.

The chain combines TRBV5-6 with TRBJ1-5; no firm D call. Germline CDR1 and CDR2: SGHDT and YYEEEE. The ends were cut back, 6 bases at V and 0 bases at J, with 10 bases in the middle. CDR3 length: 14 amino acids. The chain's CDR3 is CASTVGSSNQPQHF. The CDR3 nucleotides read TGTGCCAGCACCGTGGGCTCTAGCAATCAGCCCCAGCATTTT.

The V gene is TRBV5-1, the J gene TRBJ2-1; 9 positions match TRBD2. The junction had 8 bases not matched to a gene; V was cut back by 3 bases and J by 4 bases. Germline loops: CDR1 SGHRS, CDR2 YFSETQ. The CDR3 is made up of 16 amino acids. CDR3 protein: CASSYIKRGAYNEQFF. In DNA form, the CDR3 reads TGCGCCAGCAGCTACATTAAGCGGGGGGCTTACAATGAGCAGTTCTTC.

The J gene is TRBJ1-2, the V gene TRBV20-1; D not resolved. Germline CDR1 is DFQATT and CDR2 is SNEGSKA (reference sequence). CDR3 length equals 11 residues. Deletions cut 3 bases from V and 7 bases from J, with 9 bases between. The CDR3 DNA sequence: TGCAGTGCTAGTGAGGGTGCTGGCTACACCTTC. Its protein product is CSASEGAGYTF.

This chain joins TRBV21-1 and TRBJ1-6; TRBD1, the D gene given by the table, was not confirmed from the DNA. TRBV21-1 is recorded as a pseudogene. This CDR3 comprises 16 residues. CDR3 DNA sequence: TGTGCCAGCAGCTCCAACAATGAAGGGGATAACTCACCCCTCCACTTT. This encodes CASSSNNEGDNSPLHF.

The chain is built from TRBV15 and TRBJ2-7; possible D gene TRBD2, 6 bases. Between the trimmed V and J ends, which lost 1 base and 4 bases, there was a span of 17 bases. The CDR3 runs to 16 residues. Germline V gene data show CDR1 as LNHNV and CDR2 as YYDKDF (reference sequence). The chain's CDR3 is CATSRVGLGGDYEQYF. The CDR3 coding sequence is TGTGCCACCAGCAGAGTTGGGTTGGGAGGCGATTACGAGCAGTACTTC.

This clone has only one observation. The gene calls are TRBV5-5 and TRBJ2-7; TRBD2 aligns across 7 bases. J lost 0 bases, V lost 3 bases, and 12 bases had no gene match. The germline V gene encodes CDR1 SGHKS and CDR2 YYEKEE (reference sequence). The CDR3 has 17 amino acids. CDR3 bases: TGTGCCAGCAGCTCCCTTGGGCCGCGGGGGAGCTCCTACGAGCAGTACTTC. This translates into CASSSLGPRGSSYEQYF.

The CDR3 region is CASSLLAGAQGGEQFF. CDR3 bases: TGTGCCAGCAGCCTATTAGCGGGAGCACAGGGGGGTGAGCAGTTCTTC. The rearrangement joins TRBV5-4 to TRBJ2-1; D is possibly TRBD2 (9 bases). The CDR3 is 16 amino acids. The germline CDR1 and CDR2 sequences are SGHNT and YYREEE (reference sequence). The V end was cut by 4 bases, the J end by 9 bases, with 23 bases between.

This chain links TRBV12-5 with TRBJ2-1; 8 bases match TRBD1. This CDR3 spans 16 amino acids. V shed 5 bases, J shed 4 bases, and the junction held 10 bases outside the gene matches. The germline CDR1 and CDR2 sequences are LGHNT and FRNRAP. The CDR3 region is CASGLRTGPIYNEQFF. The CDR3 nucleotides read TGTGCTAGTGGTCTGCGGACAGGGCCTATATACAATGAGCAGTTCTTC.

The V call is TRBV19, the J call TRBJ1-5; tentative D call: TRBD1 (5 bases). The V end was cut by 3 bases, the J end by 6 bases, with 12 bases between. From germline, CDR1 is LNHDA and CDR2 SQIVND (reference sequence). The CDR3 runs to 14 residues. The CDR3 protein is CASSILGQGQPQHF. The CDR3 DNA follows: TGTGCCAGTAGTATTTTGGGGCAGGGTCAGCCCCAGCATTTT.

This clone appeared once. The V and J genes are TRBV30 and TRBJ1-2, with 7 bases lining up with TRBD1. CDR3 size: 15 residues. J lost 4 bases, V lost 2 bases, and 10 bases had no gene match. Germline CDR1 GTSNPN, CDR2 SVGIG (reference sequence). CDR3 region: CAWSFEGAQTYGYTF. For the CDR3, the DNA is TGTGCCTGGAGTTTCGAGGGGGCTCAGACCTATGGCTACACCTTC.

This sequence joins TRBV2 and TRBJ1-2; D not certain. Trimming removed 2 bases at V and 4 bases at J, with 11 bases between. This CDR3 has 14 residues. Looked up from germline, CDR1 is SNHLY and CDR2 is FYNNEI. The CDR3 nucleotides read TGTGCCAGCAGTGAACCCCGGGGTAGCTATGGCTACACCTTC. Amino acid sequence: CASSEPRGSYGYTF.

The V call is TRBV28, the J call TRBJ1-4; TRBD1 is a possible D gene (5 bases). From germline, CDR1 is MDHEN and CDR2 SYDVKM. The ends were cut back, 7 bases at V and 8 bases at J, with 23 bases in the middle. This CDR3 is built from 16 residues. The CDR3 DNA sequence: TGTGCCAGCACTTCCCACGGGGGAGGGATTAAGGAAAAACTGTTTTTT. Encoded protein: CASTSHGGGIKEKLFF.

J is TRBJ2-3 and V is TRBV6-5; 10 bases are shared with TRBD2. Germline V gene data show CDR1 as MNHEY and CDR2 as SVGAGI. The CDR3 consists of 15 residues. V trimming: 4 bases; J trimming: 5 bases; junction bases outside the gene matches: 6. Written as DNA, the CDR3 is TGTGCCAGCAGTTGGAGCGGGAGGGCCGAAGATACGCAGTATTTT. Translation: CASSWSGRAEDTQYF.

The CDR3 loop reads CASALPPSGRLGQGNEQFF. The CDR3 bases are TGTGCCAGCGCATTACCTCCTAGCGGGAGACTGGGACAAGGCAATGAGCAGTTCTTC. This chain uses TRBV11-2 with TRBJ2-1; 10 bases line up with TRBD2. Trimming took 8 bases from V and 6 from J; bases not matched to a gene: 22. The germline V gene encodes CDR1 SGHAT and CDR2 FQNNGV. The CDR3 contains 19 residues.

The rearrangement links TRBV10-3 to TRBJ2-3; 7 positions agree with TRBD1. Germline CDR1 reads ENHRY; CDR2 reads SYGVKD. The CDR3 loop spans 16 amino acids. The junction had 7 bases not matched to a gene; V was cut back by 4 bases and J by 0 bases. The DNA of the CDR3 is TGTGCCATCAGTGCGAGAGGGGGCCCTAGCACAGATACGCAGTATTTT. Its translation: CAISARGGPSTDTQYF.

The V gene is TRBV6-5, the J gene TRBJ2-3, with D uncertain. The CDR3 runs to 12 residues. Trimming left V 2 bases short and J 5 bases short, with 5 bases between. Germline V gives CDR1 MNHEY, CDR2 SVGAGI. The CDR3 DNA reads as TGTGCCAGCAGTTACCCAGGAGATACGCAGTATTTT. Its translation: CASSYPGDTQYF.

The V call is TRBV6-6, the J call TRBJ2-2; 11 nucleotides align to TRBD2. V lost 8 bases and J lost 6; bases outside the gene matches: 11. Germline V gene lookup returns CDR1 MNHNY and CDR2 SVGAGI (reference sequence). This CDR3 comprises 16 residues. CDR3 in DNA: TGTGCCAGCGTTGGCGGAGGTAGCGGGAGGGCCGGGGAGCTGTTTTTT. The encoded protein is CASVGGGSGRAGELFF.

The CDR3 coding sequence is TGCAGCGTTGTTAGCTGGTCTGCAGATACGCAGTATTTT. It is translated as CSVVSWSADTQYF. V and J are TRBV29-1 and TRBJ2-3; the D is unclear. The CDR3 loop spans 13 amino acids. V lost 4 bases and J lost 4, with 12 bases in between. Looked up from germline, CDR1 is SQVTM and CDR2 is ANQGSEA.

V usage is TRBV25-1 and J usage is TRBJ1-2; 7 positions agree with TRBD1. J was trimmed by 7 bases and V by 2 bases; bases with no gene match: 7. This CDR3 contains 14 residues. CDR1 is MGHDK, CDR2 SYGVNS, per germline. CDR3 DNA: TGTGCCAGCAGTGAAATCACAGGGGTGGGTGGCTACACCTTC. This translates into CASSEITGVGGYTF.

This chain links TRBV5-1 with TRBJ1-1; D possibly corresponds to TRBD1 (6 bases). V dropped 7 bases and J dropped 6 bases, with 10 bases sitting between them. Per the germline V gene, CDR1 is SGHRS and CDR2 is YFSETQ. This CDR3 comprises 11 residues. The CDR3 DNA reads TGCGCCAGCCGGCAGGGGCCTGAAGCTTTCTTT. This gives the protein CASRQGPEAFF.

The CDR3 protein is CAWGQGDYTF. In DNA form, the CDR3 reads TGTGCCTGGGGACAGGGGGACTACACCTTC. The chain combines TRBV30 with TRBJ1-2; TRBD1 aligns across 10 bases. CDR1 GTSNPN and CDR2 SVGIG come from the germline V gene (reference sequence). Germline trimming cut 5 bases from V and 10 bases from J; bases unmatched to any gene: 1. The CDR3 has 10 amino acids.

The V gene is TRBV29-1, the J gene TRBJ1-5; a weak D match, TRBD1 (6 bases). This CDR3 region has 15 residues. CDR1 is SQVTM and CDR2 is ANQGSEA in the germline V gene. Deletions cut 5 bases from V and 0 bases from J, with 14 bases between. Written as DNA, the CDR3 is TGCAGCGTTTCCCGGGACACCGATAGCAATCAGCCCCAGCATTTT. Encoded protein: CSVSRDTDSNQPQHF.

V usage is TRBV18 and J usage is TRBJ1-5, with D perhaps TRBD1 (5 bases). Germline CDR1 is KGHSH and CDR2 is LQKENI. The germline V and J ends were trimmed by 2 bases and 2 bases, with 7 bases remaining between them. This CDR3 contains 14 residues. The CDR3 reads CASSPGAGNQPQHF. The CDR3 region has the DNA TGTGCCAGCTCACCAGGGGCTGGCAATCAGCCCCAGCATTTT.

The CDR3 sequence is CASSNVTWRGILGSYEQYF. For the CDR3, the DNA is TGTGCCAGCAGCAATGTAACGTGGCGGGGAATCCTAGGTTCCTACGAGCAGTACTTC. V gene TRBV21-1 combines with J gene TRBJ2-7; the DNA was not used to check the table's D call, TRBD2. TRBV21-1 is annotated as a pseudogene. This CDR3 is 19 amino acids long.

The chain links TRBV6-5 to TRBJ1-2; 9 nucleotides match TRBD1. V lost 5 bases and J lost 4; bases outside the gene matches: 8. The germline gives CDR1 MNHEY, CDR2 SVGAGI. This CDR3 has 15 amino acids. The CDR3 DNA is TGTGCCAGCAGTACCGGGACAGGGCTTCTCTATGGCTACACCTTC. It translates to CASSTGTGLLYGYTF.

V is TRBV30 and J is TRBJ1-1; 7 bases match TRBD1. Germline V gene data show CDR1 as GTSNPN and CDR2 as SVGIG (reference sequence). The CDR3 is 12 amino acids. Trimming removed 5 bases from V and 4 bases from J; junction bases left unmatched: 4. CDR3 nucleotide sequence: TGTGCCTGGGACAGGGAGGTCACTGAAGCTTTCTTT. Amino acid sequence: CAWDREVTEAFF.

The CDR3 DNA follows: TGTGCCAGTACCCGGACAGGGGTAAACGAGCAGTACTTC. This codes for CASTRTGVNEQYF. The rearrangement links TRBV19 to TRBJ2-7; the match to TRBD1 covers 9 bases. The CDR3 sequence is 13 residues long. CDR1 and CDR2 from the germline V gene are LNHDA and SQIVND (reference sequence). The V and J ends lost 7 bases and 5 bases, in that order; junction bases with no gene match: 6.

On this clone itself: In this CDR3 the conserved last residue, phenylalanine or tryptophan, is missing, so a read error is likely. The limits of the CDR3 on the DNA are not certain, so only TCRdb's listed CDR3 is given. This chain joins TRBV27 and TRBJ1-1; the table names TRBD1, a call not compared with the DNA. The CDR3 is 13 residues long, ends included. Germline CDR1 reads MNHEY; CDR2 reads SMNVEV (reference sequence). The CDR3: CASSPVNPARCDL.

The chain recombines TRBV7-9 with TRBJ1-2, with D possibly TRBD1 on 5 matching bases. CDR1 SEHNR and CDR2 FQNEAQ come from the germline V gene (reference sequence). V dropped 4 bases and J dropped 7 bases, with 25 bases sitting between them. The CDR3 length is 17 residues. The CDR3 nucleotides read TGTGCCAGCAGCTCGATCAACGACCAGGGCGCGGATCTTGGCTACACCTTC. Protein product: CASSSINDQGADLGYTF.

The chain uses TRBV6-6 and TRBJ1-6, with unresolved D. The ends were cut back, 6 bases at V and 2 bases at J, with 8 bases in the middle. This CDR3 is built from 14 residues. Germline V gives CDR1 MNHNY, CDR2 SVGAGI (reference sequence). The CDR3 DNA is TGTGCCAGCAGGCTGACTGCCTATAATTCACCCCTCCACTTT. Amino acids: CASRLTAYNSPLHF.

With respect to this clone: The sample has other DNA sequences that encode this CDR3 too. The chain carries TRBV5-4 and TRBJ2-5; 14 nucleotides align to TRBD2. From germline, CDR1 is SGHNT and CDR2 YYREEE (reference sequence). The length of the CDR3 is 15 residues. Trimming cost V 4 bases and J 4 bases; bases outside gene matches: 3. The CDR3 sequence: CASSPGLAGGETQYF. The CDR3 DNA is TGTGCCAGCAGCCCCGGACTAGCGGGAGGAGAGACCCAGTACTTC.

This sequence joins TRBV6-5 and TRBJ1-2; tentatively, D is TRBD1 (6 bases). This CDR3 comprises 14 residues. Germline CDR1 MNHEY, CDR2 SVGAGI. With 2 bases removed from V and 5 bases from J, the gap between germline ends came to 12 bases. CDR3 sequence: CASSYGTGLYGYTF. CDR3 coding DNA: TGTGCCAGCAGTTACGGAACAGGGTTGTATGGCTACACCTTC.